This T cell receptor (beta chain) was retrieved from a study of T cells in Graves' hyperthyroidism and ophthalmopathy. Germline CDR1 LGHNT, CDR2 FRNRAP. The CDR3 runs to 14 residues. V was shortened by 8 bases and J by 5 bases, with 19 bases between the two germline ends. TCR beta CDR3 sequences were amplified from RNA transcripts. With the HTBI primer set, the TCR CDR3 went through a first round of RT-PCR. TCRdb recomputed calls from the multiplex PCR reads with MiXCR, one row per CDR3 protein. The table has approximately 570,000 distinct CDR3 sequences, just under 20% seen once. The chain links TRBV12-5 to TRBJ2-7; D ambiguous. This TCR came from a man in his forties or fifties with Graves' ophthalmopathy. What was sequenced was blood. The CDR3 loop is CASSAFGQNDEQYF. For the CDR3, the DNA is TGTGCTAGTTCAGCCTTCGGGCAAAACGACGAGCAGTACTTC.